This is a list of T cell receptor beta chains from one sample in a study of T cell clones after liver transplantation. The repertoire was sequenced with immunoSEQ multiplex PCR; TCRdb's copy has only in-frame clones and lacks some. The table has 55,000 to 80,000 clones, around 90% seen once. Here the sequenced sample was CD4+ T cells from blood, taken before liver transplant. These receptor sequences come from a human donor who received a liver transplant. CDR3s include the opening cysteine and the closing phenylalanine or tryptophan. A D gene is named only where the DNA matches it firmly. Size is stated for part of the rows, as once, few or many counts, or as a class when the clone is expanded.

abundance	j_gene	d_gene	v_gene	CDR3aa	CDR3nt
NA	TRBJ1-6	NA	TRBV2	CASSVKGSSSPLHF	TGTGCCAGCAGTGTTAAAGGGTCCTCCTCACCCCTCCACTTT
NA	TRBJ1-5	NA	TRBV5-1	CASSLRDSNQPQHF	TGCGCCAGCAGCTTGAGGGACAGCAATCAGCCCCAGCATTTT
NA	TRBJ1-6	NA	TRBV29-1	CSVTSGFSGSPLHF	TGCAGCGTCACCTCAGGGTTTTCTGGCTCACCCCTCCACTTT
NA	TRBJ2-7	NA	TRBV21-1	CASSKADSSYEQYF	TGTGCCAGCAGCAAAGCCGACAGTTCCTACGAGCAGTACTTC
NA	TRBJ1-1	NA	TRBV19	CASSIDLGAEAFF	TGTGCCAGTAGTATAGATTTAGGCGCTGAAGCTTTCTTT
NA	TRBJ2-6	NA	TRBV5-6	CASSFRVSGANVLTF	TGTGCCAGCAGCTTTAGGGTCTCTGGGGCCAACGTCCTGACTTTC
NA	TRBJ2-7	TRBD1	TRBV11-3	CASSLGQGDGGDEQYF	TGTGCCAGCAGCTTAGGGCAGGGGGATGGTGGGGACGAGCAGTACTTC
NA	TRBJ2-2	TRBD2	TRBV7-3	CASSTGLAAGELFF	TGTGCCAGCAGCACGGGACTAGCGGCCGGGGAGCTGTTTTTT
NA	TRBJ1-1	TRBD1	TRBV5-1	CASSVQGPSTEAFF	TGCGCCAGCAGCGTACAGGGGCCGTCCACTGAAGCTTTCTTT
once	TRBJ2-7	NA	TRBV28	CASSLDTRISGYEQYF	TGTGCCAGCAGTTTAGACACCAGGATTAGCGGCTACGAGCAGTACTTC
NA	TRBJ2-2	TRBD2	TRBV19	CASNLAGGLGTGELFF	TGTGCCAGTAACTTGGCGGGAGGGCTCGGCACCGGGGAGCTGTTTTTT
NA	TRBJ2-6	NA	TRBV7-7	CASSPNSGANVLTF	TGTGCCAGCTCCCCGAACTCTGGGGCCAACGTCCTGACTTTC
NA	TRBJ2-2	TRBD2	TRBV19	CASGLAVNTGELFF	TGTGCCAGCGGACTAGCGGTTAACACCGGGGAGCTGTTTTTT
NA	TRBJ2-7	NA	TRBV21-1	CASSKYSIRDRENLMGEPYF	TGTGCCAGCAGCAAATATTCCATACGGGACAGAGAGAACCTAATGGGCGAGCCGTACTTC
few	TRBJ1-1	NA	TRBV7-8	CASSRGTAAMNTEAFF	TGTGCCAGCAGCAGAGGAACTGCCGCTATGAACACTGAAGCTTTCTTT
once	TRBJ1-5	NA	TRBV19	CASNVQGGHQPQHF	TGTGCCAGTAACGTCCAGGGTGGGCACCAGCCCCAGCATTTT
NA	TRBJ2-2	NA	TRBV5-4	CASSRGHSNKGELFF	TGTGCCAGCAGCCGCGGACATTCAAATAAAGGGGAGCTGTTTTTT
NA	TRBJ2-7	TRBD2	TRBV9	CASSEAGAGGPYEQYF	TGTGCCAGCAGCGAAGCGGGAGCGGGAGGTCCGTACGAGCAGTACTTC
NA	TRBJ2-3	TRBD1	TRBV18	CASSPSGTGLRSDTQYF	TGTGCCAGCTCACCTTCCGGGACAGGGCTTAGGTCCGATACGCAGTATTTT
NA	TRBJ2-3	NA	TRBV11-3	CASSLGAYTQYF	TGTGCCAGCAGCTTAGGGGCGTATACGCAGTATTTT
NA	TRBJ2-3	NA	TRBV9	CASSARTDTQYF	TGTGCCAGCAGCGCGCGCACAGATACGCAGTATTTT
once	TRBJ2-7	NA	TRBV2	CASTGGDTFSQYEQYF	TGTGCCAGCACTGGGGGTGATACATTCTCTCAATACGAGCAGTACTTC
NA	TRBJ2-3	TRBD2	TRBV5-1	CASSEGLAGTDTQYF	TGCGCCAGCAGCGAGGGACTAGCGGGGACAGATACGCAGTATTTT
NA	TRBJ2-3	NA	TRBV7-9	CASSLVSGTDTQYF	TGTGCCAGCAGCTTAGTTTCAGGCACAGATACGCAGTATTTT
NA	TRBJ2-5	TRBD2	TRBV29-1	CSVDGLAGQETQYF	TGCAGCGTTGATGGACTAGCGGGTCAAGAGACCCAGTACTTC
NA	TRBJ2-7	TRBD2	TRBV7-2	CASSTEAGGPYEQYF	TGTGCCAGCAGCACTGAAGCGGGAGGGCCCTACGAGCAGTACTTC
NA	TRBJ2-7	NA	TRBV6-6	CASSYSSGGGYEQYF	TGTGCCAGCAGTTACTCGAGTGGGGGCGGGTACGAGCAGTACTTC
NA	TRBJ1-2	NA	TRBV28	CATGQSWGIPPRGYTF	TGTGCCACCGGACAATCGTGGGGTATCCCTCCTCGTGGCTACACCTTC
NA	TRBJ2-7	TRBD1	TRBV6-1	CASSDDRVVAYEQYF	TGTGCCAGCAGTGACGACAGGGTAGTCGCCTACGAGCAGTACTTC
NA	TRBJ1-1	NA	TRBV6-1	CASSEWREAFF	TGTGCCAGCAGTGAATGGCGAGAAGCTTTCTTT
NA	TRBJ2-3	TRBD2	TRBV4-3	CASSQVRGSGGVADTQYF	TGCGCCAGCAGCCAAGTACGGGGTAGCGGGGGCGTCGCAGATACGCAGTATTTT
NA	TRBJ2-3	NA	TRBV27	CASRSKGADTQYF	TGTGCCAGCAGGAGTAAGGGGGCAGATACGCAGTATTTT
once	TRBJ2-1	TRBD1	TRBV18	CASSPQGAAYNEQFF	TGTGCCAGCTCACCGCAGGGGGCAGCCTACAATGAGCAGTTCTTC
NA	TRBJ1-2	NA	TRBV28	CASSLWPNYGYTF	TGTGCCAGCAGTTTATGGCCGAACTATGGCTACACCTTC
NA	TRBJ1-3	TRBD1	TRBV19	CASSRDRGNTIYF	TGTGCCAGTAGCCGGGACAGGGGAAACACCATATATTTT
NA	TRBJ2-7	NA	TRBV6-1	CASRQGALPSYEQYF	TGTGCCAGCAGGCAAGGCGCTCTACCATCCTACGAGCAGTACTTC
NA	TRBJ1-3	NA	TRBV29-1	CSGSYSGNTIYF	TGCAGCGGTTCTTACTCTGGAAACACCATATATTTT
NA	TRBJ1-5	NA	TRBV2	CASSEQQGGQPQHF	TGTGCCAGCAGTGAACAACAGGGAGGTCAGCCCCAGCATTTT
NA	TRBJ2-3	TRBD2	TRBV4-2	CASSQDLPSGTSTDTQYF	TGTGCCAGCAGCCAAGATCTACCTAGCGGAACCAGCACAGATACGCAGTATTTT
NA	TRBJ2-7	TRBD2	TRBV6-6	CASRPSGGAFEQYF	TGTGCCAGCAGACCCAGCGGGGGGGCTTTCGAGCAGTACTTC
NA	TRBJ2-3	NA	TRBV7-2	CASSLAHSRFTDTQYF	TGTGCCAGCAGCTTAGCGCACTCGCGTTTTACAGATACGCAGTATTTT
NA	TRBJ2-5	TRBD2	TRBV5-4	CASSSRTSGFQETQYF	TGTGCCAGCAGCTCCAGGACTAGCGGATTCCAAGAGACCCAGTACTTC
NA	TRBJ2-7	TRBD2	TRBV5-4	CASSLPSGSGYEQYF	TGTGCCAGCAGCCTCCCCAGCGGGAGCGGGTACGAGCAGTACTTC
NA	TRBJ1-5	NA	TRBV2	CASNRDSNQPQHF	TGTGCCAGCAACAGAGATAGCAATCAGCCCCAGCATTTT
NA	TRBJ1-5	NA	TRBV2	CASQGISNQPQHF	TGTGCCAGCCAGGGGATCAGCAATCAGCCCCAGCATTTT
NA	TRBJ2-5	NA	TRBV10-3	CAISETAGTQETQYF	TGTGCCATCAGTGAGACCGCGGGGACTCAAGAGACCCAGTACTTC
NA	TRBJ2-1	NA	TRBV6-1	CASSEARGGGQFF	TGTGCCAGCAGTGAAGCTCGGGGAGGTGGGCAGTTCTTC
NA	TRBJ2-5	TRBD2	TRBV9	CASSGLAGGVETQYF	TGTGCCAGCAGCGGACTAGCGGGAGGGGTAGAGACCCAGTACTTC
NA	TRBJ2-3	TRBD2	TRBV2	CASKGGRAGTDTQYF	TGTGCCAGCAAGGGCGGGAGGGCCGGAACAGATACGCAGTATTTT
NA	TRBJ2-7	TRBD2	TRBV23-1	CASSRTIEGLVRREQYF	TGCGCCAGCAGTCGAACGATAGAGGGACTAGTCAGAAGGGAGCAGTACTTC
NA	TRBJ2-7	NA	TRBV4-3	CASSRMAGGTPSYEQYF	TGCGCCAGCAGCCGGATGGCGGGCGGGACACCTTCCTACGAGCAGTACTTC